This TCR beta chain was found in a study of shared clonotypes between healthy human individuals. Looking at the study overall: There were three CD4 naive, three CD4 memory, two CD8 naive and one CD8 memory plates per donor.

Method: immunoSEQ multiplex PCR; TCRdb's copy keeps in-frame clones and lacks some. The sample holds roughly 200,000 clones, approximately 60% seen once. The clonotype comes from a man aged 25 to 40 in good health. The specimen sequenced was memory CD4+ T cells sorted from blood. Subset indicated: CD45RA-negative fraction.

The CDR3 reads CASSLVAGNTIYF. CDR3 nucleotides: TGCGCCAGCAGCTTGGTCGCGGGAAACACCATATATTTT. V gene TRBV5-1 combines with J gene TRBJ1-3; D gene uncertain. V shed 0 bases and J shed 4 bases, with 5 bases lying between them. This CDR3 comprises 13 residues. Germline V gene lookup returns CDR1 SGHRS and CDR2 YFSETQ.